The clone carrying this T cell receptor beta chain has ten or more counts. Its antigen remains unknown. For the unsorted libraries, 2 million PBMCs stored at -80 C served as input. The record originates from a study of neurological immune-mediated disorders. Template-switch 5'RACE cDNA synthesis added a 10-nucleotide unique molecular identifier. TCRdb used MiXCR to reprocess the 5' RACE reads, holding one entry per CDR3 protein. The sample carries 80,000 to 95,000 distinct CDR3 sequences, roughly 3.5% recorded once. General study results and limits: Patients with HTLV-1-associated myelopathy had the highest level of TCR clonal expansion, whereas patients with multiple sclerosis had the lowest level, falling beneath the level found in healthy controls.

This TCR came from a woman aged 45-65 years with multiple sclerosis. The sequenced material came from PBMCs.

CDR3 loop: CASSPTGATGTGELFF. CDR3 sequence (DNA): TGTGCCAGCTCACCGACCGGAGCAACCGGCACCGGGGAGCTGTTTTTT. The rearrangement links TRBV18 to TRBJ2-2; D is unclear. The germline V gene has CDR1 KGHSH and CDR2 LQKENI. Deletions cut 3 bases from V and 4 bases from J, with 15 bases between. The CDR3 contains 16 residues.